The clone carrying this TCR beta chain has ten or more counts. Its cognate antigen is unknown. The germline V and J ends were trimmed by 0 bases and 3 bases, with 9 bases remaining between them. Germline-derived CDR1 and CDR2 are DFQATT and SNEGSKA (reference sequence). The CDR3 loop spans 14 amino acids. This entry comes from a study of CD8 T cells in ankylosing spondylitis. Overall study findings and caveats: Relatively rare in peripheral blood, disease-linked clones were also CD8+. Earlier studies detected some motif variants in reactive arthritis synovial fluid and blood. Blood from ankylosing spondylitis patients appeared to carry a characteristic roughly 8-variant TCR beta motif.

Quantitative 5'-RACE with molecular barcodes generated TCR beta libraries. In TCRdb, the 5' RACE reads were re-called with MiXCR into one record per CDR3 protein. Of roughly 40,000 distinct CDR3 sequences listed, 16% are singletons. The origin of this receptor is a male donor with ankylosing spondylitis or in good health (not recorded which). This chain links TRBV20-1 with TRBJ2-4, with D unresolved. Sequenced input: blood. In DNA, the CDR3 is TGCAGTGCTAGAGATACCAGCAGCAAAAACATTCAGTACTTC. Its translation: CSARDTSSKNIQYF.